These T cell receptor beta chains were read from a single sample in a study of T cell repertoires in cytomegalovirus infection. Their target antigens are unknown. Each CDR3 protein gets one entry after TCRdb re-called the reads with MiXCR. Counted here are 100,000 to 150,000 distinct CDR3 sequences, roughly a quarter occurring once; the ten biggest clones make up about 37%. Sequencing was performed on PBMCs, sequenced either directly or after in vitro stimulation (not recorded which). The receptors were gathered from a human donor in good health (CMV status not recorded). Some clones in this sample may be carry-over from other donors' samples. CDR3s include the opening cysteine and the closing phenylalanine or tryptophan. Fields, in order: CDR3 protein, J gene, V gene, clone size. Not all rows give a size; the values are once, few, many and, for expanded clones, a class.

CDR3 protein: CASSEDRGRSQPQHF; J gene: TRBJ1-5; V gene: TRBV10-2; clone size: .
CDR3 protein: CSVTGEGSASNTGELFF; J gene: TRBJ2-2; V gene: TRBV29-1; clone size: .
CDR3 protein: CASSYGLEDVVTQYF; J gene: TRBJ2-3; V gene: TRBV6-2/TRBV6-3; clone size: few
CDR3 protein: CATHWAGHTDTQYF; J gene: TRBJ2-3; V gene: TRBV12-3/TRBV12-4; clone size: few
CDR3 protein: CASRPGPQETQYF; J gene: TRBJ2-5; V gene: TRBV6-1; clone size: few
CDR3 protein: CASRFIGQETEAFF; J gene: TRBJ1-1; V gene: TRBV6-6; clone size: .
CDR3 protein: CASSLGVGGGAFQETQYF; J gene: TRBJ2-5; V gene: TRBV7-2; clone size: .
CDR3 protein: CASSYGGRTEAFF; J gene: TRBJ1-1; V gene: TRBV6-1; clone size: .
CDR3 protein: CASSQAGTSYNEQFF; J gene: TRBJ2-1; V gene: TRBV19; clone size: .
CDR3 protein: CASSLSVTGELFF; J gene: TRBJ2-2; V gene: TRBV5-4; clone size: few
CDR3 protein: CASSIDPLATDTQYF; J gene: TRBJ2-3; V gene: TRBV19; clone size: .
CDR3 protein: CASSYVPRNTEAFF; J gene: TRBJ1-1; V gene: TRBV6-2/TRBV6-3; clone size: .
CDR3 protein: CASSFSYGGVEKYEQYF; J gene: TRBJ2-7; V gene: TRBV7-2; clone size: many
CDR3 protein: CASSPTMTPGRGPLHF; J gene: TRBJ1-6; V gene: TRBV11-2; clone size: many
CDR3 protein: CSARVTGGYNEQFF; J gene: TRBJ2-1; V gene: TRBV20-1; clone size: .
CDR3 protein: CASSQVEVSPLHF; J gene: TRBJ1-6; V gene: TRBV4-1; clone size: .
CDR3 protein: CASGLSAGTDTQYF; J gene: TRBJ2-3; V gene: TRBV7-9; clone size: .
CDR3 protein: CASSLRLADFEHRGARLFF; J gene: TRBJ2-2; V gene: TRBV7-9; clone size: many
CDR3 protein: CSVVAGWVSYNEQFF; J gene: TRBJ2-1; V gene: TRBV29-1; clone size: .
CDR3 protein: CASSIFGEAFF; J gene: TRBJ1-1; V gene: TRBV19; clone size: few
CDR3 protein: CASTYGRGYDQPQHF; J gene: TRBJ1-5; V gene: TRBV7-2; clone size: many
CDR3 protein: CASSLSRGAGANVLTF; J gene: TRBJ2-6; V gene: TRBV5-4; clone size: .
CDR3 protein: CASSQGEGNTIYF; J gene: TRBJ1-3; V gene: TRBV4-1; clone size: .
CDR3 protein: CASSLERRALHF; J gene: TRBJ1-6; V gene: TRBV28; clone size: .
CDR3 protein: CASRVRETYNSPLHF; J gene: TRBJ1-6; V gene: TRBV2; clone size: many
CDR3 protein: CASSLHEGGETEAFF; J gene: TRBJ1-1; V gene: TRBV7-6; clone size: many
CDR3 protein: CASSYGLAGAQNIQYF; J gene: TRBJ2-4; V gene: TRBV5-1; clone size: .
CDR3 protein: CASSSYPGGQETQYF; J gene: TRBJ2-5; V gene: TRBV7-9; clone size: few
CDR3 protein: CASSLQGSWGETQYF; J gene: TRBJ2-5; V gene: TRBV11-2; clone size: many
CDR3 protein: CASSLSGGGTEAFF; J gene: TRBJ1-1; V gene: TRBV27; clone size: .
CDR3 protein: CASSPTGGERGYTF; J gene: TRBJ1-2; V gene: TRBV18; clone size: few
CDR3 protein: CATRKTGGPNTEAFF; J gene: TRBJ1-1; V gene: TRBV24-1; clone size: few
CDR3 protein: CASRVLYDSLSGYTF; J gene: TRBJ1-2; V gene: TRBV6-1; clone size: few
CDR3 protein: CASSLDGTSFATF; J gene: TRBJ1-2; V gene: TRBV7-2; clone size: .
CDR3 protein: CASSFTPSYNEQFF; J gene: TRBJ2-1; V gene: TRBV12-3/TRBV12-4; clone size: many
CDR3 protein: CASSIGTGANNEQFF; J gene: TRBJ2-1; V gene: TRBV19; clone size: many
CDR3 protein: CASSLKGTKNIQYF; J gene: TRBJ2-4; V gene: TRBV7-9; clone size: few
CDR3 protein: CASSRGHLRETPQHF; J gene: TRBJ1-5; V gene: TRBV5-6; clone size: few
CDR3 protein: CASRQRTASNTEAFF; J gene: TRBJ1-1; V gene: TRBV2; clone size: few
CDR3 protein: CASSQESGKAFF; J gene: TRBJ1-1; V gene: TRBV3-1; clone size: many
CDR3 protein: CASSTLRSNREETQYF; J gene: TRBJ2-5; V gene: TRBV28; clone size: .
CDR3 protein: CASSPRGASGGGGAKNIQYF; J gene: TRBJ2-4; V gene: TRBV5-4; clone size: .